This paragraph covers one T cell receptor (beta chain) sequence. Its antigen is still unknown. There are no base qualities to consult, and no much larger clone falls within one base. V and J are trimmed by 3 bases and 4 bases, and the gene matches miss 2 bases of the junction. CDR3 length: 15 amino acids, cysteine to phenylalanine. Left in the record is the CDR3 DNA by itself, 45 bases read in frame from the first base. The germline V gene specifies MGHDK as CDR1 and SYGVNS as CDR2. The entry originates in a study of T cells in Graves' hyperthyroidism and ophthalmopathy (dated by TCRdb to between 2018 and 2021). Context from the whole study: Peripheral blood samples were taken at initial diagnosis, before any treatment was given. To identify distinguishing TCR V-J signatures, a discovery cohort of around 100 patients was used, comprising 40 to 45 with Graves' ophthalmopathy and around 60 with stable Graves' hyperthyroidism. Prospective prediction of ophthalmopathy was tested in an independent validation cohort of under 20 hyperthyroidism patients and 17 patients who later progressed to ophthalmopathy. The roughly 90 discovery patients were divided at random into training and test sets in a 7:3 ratio. The study also compared thyroid tissue and blood T-cell repertoires from roughly six Graves' hyperthyroidism patients. After blood sampling, hyperthyroidism patients were treated with methimazole at a starting dose of 30 mg daily, and ophthalmopathy patients were treated with high-dose intravenous methylprednisolone. According to the paper, TCR Vbeta CDR3 sequencing was carried out on 135 peripheral blood samples, which came from about 45 ophthalmopathy, some 73 hyperthyroidism and about 17 progressor patients. Summary of the overall study and its limitations: A 13 V-J signature model separated ophthalmopathy from stable hyperthyroidism, with 87.88% sensitivity and approximately 81% specificity in cross-validation and 80%/75% in testing. Sample size was not statistically predetermined, and investigators were not blinded to group allocation. During validation, the model predicted progression to ophthalmopathy a median of around six months ahead of onset, with 60% to 71% sensitivity and 72% to 80% specificity. Most expanded thyroid clonotypes (frequency above 0.001) were also detected in blood, a finding suggesting that blood repertoires may reflect thyroid immune responses.

The TCR beta CDR3 regions were amplified from RNA transcripts. A first-round RT-PCR of the TCR CDR3 used the HTBI primer set with the Qiagen OneStep RT-PCR kit. Libraries were constructed in a second round of multiplex PCR, after which size selection and purification were carried out. Libraries were sequenced paired-end with 100 bp reads on an Illumina HiSeq2000. Per the original workflow: SOAPnuke was used to process the raw data, throwing out any read that contained adapters or uncalled bases, had a mean Phred below 15, or lacked an exact constant-primer or identifier match. COPE v1.2.5 was used to merge high-quality paired reads, and clonotypes were defined as unique nucleotide sequences. MiTCR v1.1 was used to align the clonotypes against IMGT TRBV, TRBD and TRBJ reference segments. The analysis included only V-J combinations with a frequency above 0.0001, which together covered 99% to 99.2% of the repertoires. A TCS score was defined as the ratio between F50 (clonal expansion) and ExV (chaos), using BLOSUM62-based TCRdist between CDR3 peptides within each V-J. Welch's t-statistics and random forest reduced roughly 500 V-J features to 13, which were used in a naive Bayes classifier (R e1071). TCRdb reran the public reads through fastp at Q25 and MiXCR, keeping productive beta chains. A single entry per CDR3 protein holds the most common genes and DNA from its merged rows. TCRdb assigned the V and J calls; the authors' analysis was not used. The sample table contains around 300,000 distinct CDR3 sequences; only one count was recorded for 13% of them. More than 7.5% of the sample goes to the ten largest clones.

The hyperthyroidism patients were between 18 and 65 years old and newly diagnosed, with a disease duration of less than 2 months. The study excluded patients with uncontrolled infections, other autoimmune diseases, pregnancy or lactation. Diagnoses relied on clinical symptoms, serum thyroxine and TRAb, thyroid ultrasound and orbital computed tomography. For progressor patients, blood was drawn at the first diagnosis of hyperthyroidism, before any ophthalmopathy symptoms had appeared. Ficoll-Paque density gradient centrifugation was used to isolate PBMCs from around 10 ml of fresh peripheral blood. Patients classed as progressors first received a Graves' hyperthyroidism diagnosis and then went on to develop ophthalmopathy during follow-up. Trizol reagent was used to extract total RNA, and RNA quality was then checked on an Agilent 2100 Bioanalyzer.

Sequencing used blood. This receptor was taken from a woman aged 30 to 39 with Graves' hyperthyroidism that later progressed to Graves' ophthalmopathy. The sequence is built from TRBV25-1 and TRBJ2-1, with 11 bases matching TRBD2. The DNA is as follows: TGTGCCAGCAGTGAGGGACTAGCGGAGTACAATGAGCAGTTCTTC. It encodes CASSEGLAEYNEQFF.